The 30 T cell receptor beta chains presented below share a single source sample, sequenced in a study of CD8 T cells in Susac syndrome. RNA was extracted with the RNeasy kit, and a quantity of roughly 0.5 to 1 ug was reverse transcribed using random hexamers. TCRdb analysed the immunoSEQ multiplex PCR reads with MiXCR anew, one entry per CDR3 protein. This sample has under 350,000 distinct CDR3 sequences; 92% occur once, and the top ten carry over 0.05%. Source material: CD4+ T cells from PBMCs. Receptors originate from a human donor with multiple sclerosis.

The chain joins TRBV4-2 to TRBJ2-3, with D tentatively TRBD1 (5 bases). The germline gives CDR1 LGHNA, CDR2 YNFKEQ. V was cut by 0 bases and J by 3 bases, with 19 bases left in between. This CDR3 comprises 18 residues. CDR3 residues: CASSQEGRRGRETDTQYF. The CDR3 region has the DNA TGTGCCAGCAGCCAAGAGGGAAGGCGCGGCAGGGAAACAGATACGCAGTATTTT.

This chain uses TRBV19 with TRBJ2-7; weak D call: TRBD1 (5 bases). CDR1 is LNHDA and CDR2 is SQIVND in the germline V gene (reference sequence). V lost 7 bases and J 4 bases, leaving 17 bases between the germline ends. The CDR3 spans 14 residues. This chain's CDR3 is CASNSDRESYEQYF. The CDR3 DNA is TGTGCCAGTAATTCAGACAGAGAATCATACGAGCAGTACTTC.

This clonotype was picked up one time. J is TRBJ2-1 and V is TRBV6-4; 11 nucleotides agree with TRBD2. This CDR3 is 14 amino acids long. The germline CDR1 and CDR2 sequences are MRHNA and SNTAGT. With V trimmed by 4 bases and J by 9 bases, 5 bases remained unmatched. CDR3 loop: CASSGLAGGIEQFF. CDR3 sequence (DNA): TGTGCCAGCAGTGGTCTAGCGGGAGGAATTGAGCAGTTCTTC.

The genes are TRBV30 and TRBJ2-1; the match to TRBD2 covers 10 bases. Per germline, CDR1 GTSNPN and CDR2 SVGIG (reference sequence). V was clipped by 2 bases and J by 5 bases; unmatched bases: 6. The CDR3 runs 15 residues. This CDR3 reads CAWSLWTSGHNEQFF. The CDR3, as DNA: TGTGCCTGGAGTCTTTGGACTAGCGGACACAATGAGCAGTTCTTC.

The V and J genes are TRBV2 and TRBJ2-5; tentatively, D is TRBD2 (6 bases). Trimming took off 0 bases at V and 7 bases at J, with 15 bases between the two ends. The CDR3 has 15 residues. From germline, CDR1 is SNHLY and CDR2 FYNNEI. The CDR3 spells CASSEAGTYLGTQYF. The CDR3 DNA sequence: TGTGCCAGCAGTGAAGCCGGGACTTACCTCGGGACCCAGTACTTC.

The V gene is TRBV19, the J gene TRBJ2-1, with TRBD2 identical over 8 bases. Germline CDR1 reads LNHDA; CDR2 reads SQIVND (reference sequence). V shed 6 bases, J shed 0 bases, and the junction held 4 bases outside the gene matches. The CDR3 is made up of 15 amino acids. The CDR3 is CASRTSGSSYNEQFF. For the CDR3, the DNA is TGTGCCAGTAGGACGAGCGGGAGCTCCTACAATGAGCAGTTCTTC. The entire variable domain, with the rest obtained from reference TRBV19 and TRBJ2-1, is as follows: DGGITQSPKYLFRKEGQNVTLSCEQNLNHDAMYWYRQDPGQGLRLIYYSQIVNDFQKGDIAEGYSVSREKKESFPLTVTSAQKNPTAFYLCASRTSGSSYNEQFFGPGTRLTVL.

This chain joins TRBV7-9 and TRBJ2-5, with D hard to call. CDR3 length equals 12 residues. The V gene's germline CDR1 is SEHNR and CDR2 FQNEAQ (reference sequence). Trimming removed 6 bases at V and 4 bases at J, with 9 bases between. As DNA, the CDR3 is TGTGCCAGCAGGGGCCAGGCAGAGACCCAGTACTTC. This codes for CASRGQAETQYF.

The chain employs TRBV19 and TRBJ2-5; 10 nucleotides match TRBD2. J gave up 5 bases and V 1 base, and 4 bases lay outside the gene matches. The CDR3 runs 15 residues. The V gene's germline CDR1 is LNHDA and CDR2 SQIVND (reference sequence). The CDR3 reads CASSIGIAGGETQYF. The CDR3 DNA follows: TGTGCCAGTAGTATAGGAATAGCGGGAGGCGAGACCCAGTACTTC.

The CDR3 DNA reads TGTGCCAGCAGAGATACAGGGAGCTCCTATAATTCACCCCTCCACTTT. Amino acid sequence: CASRDTGSSYNSPLHF. The gene calls are TRBV2 and TRBJ1-6, with D possibly TRBD1 on 6 matching bases. The CDR3 has 16 amino acids. Germline V gene lookup returns CDR1 SNHLY and CDR2 FYNNEI. V shed 6 bases and J shed 0 bases, with 12 bases lying between them.

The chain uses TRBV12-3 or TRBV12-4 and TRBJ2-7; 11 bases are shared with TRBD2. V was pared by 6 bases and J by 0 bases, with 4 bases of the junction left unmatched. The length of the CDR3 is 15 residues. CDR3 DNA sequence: TGTGCCAGCAGCCGAGGGACTAGCGGCTCCTACGAGCAGTACTTC. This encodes CASSRGTSGSYEQYF.

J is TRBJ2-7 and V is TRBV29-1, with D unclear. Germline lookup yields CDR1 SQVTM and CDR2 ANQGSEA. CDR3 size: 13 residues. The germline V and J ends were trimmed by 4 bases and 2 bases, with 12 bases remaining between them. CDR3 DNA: TGCAGCGTTGGGAAGTCAGGAACCTACGAGCAGTACTTC. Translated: CSVGKSGTYEQYF.

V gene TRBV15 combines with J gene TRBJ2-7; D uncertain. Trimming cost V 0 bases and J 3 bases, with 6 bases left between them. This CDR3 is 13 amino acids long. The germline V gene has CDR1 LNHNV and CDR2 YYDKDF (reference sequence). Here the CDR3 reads CATSRDPVYEQYF. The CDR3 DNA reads TGTGCCACCAGCAGAGATCCCGTCTACGAGCAGTACTTC.

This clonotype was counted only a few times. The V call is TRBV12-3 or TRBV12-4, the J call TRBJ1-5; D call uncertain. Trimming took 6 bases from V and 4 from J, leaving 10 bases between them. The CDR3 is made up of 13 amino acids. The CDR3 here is CASSRQENQPQHF. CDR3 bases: TGTGCCAGCAGCCGTCAGGAGAATCAGCCCCAGCATTTT.

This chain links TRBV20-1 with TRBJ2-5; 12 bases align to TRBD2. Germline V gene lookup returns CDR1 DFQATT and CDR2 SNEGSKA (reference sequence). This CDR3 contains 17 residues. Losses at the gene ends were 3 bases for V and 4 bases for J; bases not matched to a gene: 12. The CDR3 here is CSARLAGGLGEGETQYF. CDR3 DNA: TGCAGTGCTAGGCTAGCGGGGGGGTTGGGGGAAGGAGAGACCCAGTACTTC.

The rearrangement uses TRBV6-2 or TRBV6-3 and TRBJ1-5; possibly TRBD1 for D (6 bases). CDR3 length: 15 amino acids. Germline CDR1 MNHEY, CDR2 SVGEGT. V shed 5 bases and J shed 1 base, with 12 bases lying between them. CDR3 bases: TGTGCCAGCAGTCCCTACAGGGCAAGCAATCAGCCCCAGCATTTT. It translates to CASSPYRASNQPQHF.

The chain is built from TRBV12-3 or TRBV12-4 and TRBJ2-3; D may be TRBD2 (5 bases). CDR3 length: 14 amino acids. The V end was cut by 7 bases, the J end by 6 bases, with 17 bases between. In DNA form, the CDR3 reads TGTGCCAGCACCTTTACTGGGTTAGCGGATACGCAGTATTTT. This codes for CASTFTGLADTQYF.

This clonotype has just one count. DNA for the CDR3: TGTGCCATCAGTGAGTCGGGACTAGCGGGACGGGGCTACAATGAGCAGTTCTTC. Protein product: CAISESGLAGRGYNEQFF. The chain employs TRBV10-3 and TRBJ2-1; 13 positions agree with TRBD2. In germline, CDR1 is ENHRY, CDR2 SYGVKD. This CDR3 is built from 18 residues. The V gene end was trimmed by 0 bases and the J gene end by 3 bases; junction bases not matched to a gene: 5.

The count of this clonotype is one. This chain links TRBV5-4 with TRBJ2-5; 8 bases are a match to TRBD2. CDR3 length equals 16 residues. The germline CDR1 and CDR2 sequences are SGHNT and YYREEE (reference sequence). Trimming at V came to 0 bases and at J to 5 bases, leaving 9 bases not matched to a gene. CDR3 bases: TGTGCCAGCAGCTTGGCCAAAACTAGCGGTTTGGAGACCCAGTACTTC. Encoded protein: CASSLAKTSGLETQYF.

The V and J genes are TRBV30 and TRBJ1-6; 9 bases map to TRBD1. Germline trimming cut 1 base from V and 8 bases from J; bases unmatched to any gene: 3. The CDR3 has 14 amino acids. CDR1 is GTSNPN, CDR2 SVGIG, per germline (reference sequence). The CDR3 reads CAWSAQGAYSPLHF. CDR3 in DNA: TGTGCCTGGAGTGCACAGGGGGCATATTCACCCCTCCACTTT.

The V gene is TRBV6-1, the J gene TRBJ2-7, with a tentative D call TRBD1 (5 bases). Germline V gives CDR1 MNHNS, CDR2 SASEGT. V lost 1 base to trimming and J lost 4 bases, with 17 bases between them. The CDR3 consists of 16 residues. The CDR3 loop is CASSEEEWGRDYEQYF. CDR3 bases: TGTGCCAGCAGTGAAGAGGAGTGGGGCAGGGATTACGAGCAGTACTTC.

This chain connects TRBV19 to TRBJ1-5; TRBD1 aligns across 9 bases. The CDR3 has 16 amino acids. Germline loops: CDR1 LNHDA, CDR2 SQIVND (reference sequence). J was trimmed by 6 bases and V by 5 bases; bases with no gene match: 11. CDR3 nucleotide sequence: TGTGCCAGTAGTCCCCCTGGGACAGGGAGAAGTCAGCCCCAGCATTTT. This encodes CASSPPGTGRSQPQHF.

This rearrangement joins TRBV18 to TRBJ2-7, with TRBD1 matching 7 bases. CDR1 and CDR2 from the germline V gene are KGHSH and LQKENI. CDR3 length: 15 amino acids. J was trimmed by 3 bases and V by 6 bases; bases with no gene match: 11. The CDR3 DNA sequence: TGTGCCAGCTCCCCCTCAGGGGACAGTATCTACGAGCAGTACTTC. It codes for CASSPSGDSIYEQYF.

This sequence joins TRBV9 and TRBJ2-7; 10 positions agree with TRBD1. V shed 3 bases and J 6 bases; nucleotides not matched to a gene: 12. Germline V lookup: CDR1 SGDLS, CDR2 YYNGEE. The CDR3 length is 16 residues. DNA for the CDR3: TGTGCCAGCAGCGCCGGGACAGGGGTGTCCTCCGGCGAGCAGTACTTC. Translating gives CASSAGTGVSSGEQYF.

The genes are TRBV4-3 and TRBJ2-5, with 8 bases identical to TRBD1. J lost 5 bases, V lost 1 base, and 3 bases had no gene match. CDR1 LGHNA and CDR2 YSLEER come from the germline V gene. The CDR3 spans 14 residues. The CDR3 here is CASSQVRGRETQYF. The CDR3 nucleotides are TGCGCCAGCAGCCAAGTCAGGGGGCGGGAGACCCAGTACTTC.

CDR3 bases: TGTGCCACCAGTGGATTGGGCGGAACCTCTGGAAACACCATATATTTT. Its translation: CATSGLGGTSGNTIYF. The chain is built from TRBV24-1 and TRBJ1-3; D unresolved. CDR1 is KGHDR and CDR2 is SFDVKD in the germline V gene. V lost 5 bases and J 0 bases, leaving 13 bases between the germline ends. The length of the CDR3 is 16 residues.

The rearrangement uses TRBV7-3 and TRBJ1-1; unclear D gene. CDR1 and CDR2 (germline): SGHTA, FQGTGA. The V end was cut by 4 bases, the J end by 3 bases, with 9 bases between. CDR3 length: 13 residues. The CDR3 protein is CASSSRADTEAFF. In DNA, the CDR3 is TGTGCCAGCAGCTCTCGGGCCGACACTGAAGCTTTCTTT.

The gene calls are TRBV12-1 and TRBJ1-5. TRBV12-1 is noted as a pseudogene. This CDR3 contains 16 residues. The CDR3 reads CASSPGEGRSHQPQHF. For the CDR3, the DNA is TGTGCCAGCAGCCCCGGGGAGGGAAGATCACATCAGCCCCAGCATTTT.

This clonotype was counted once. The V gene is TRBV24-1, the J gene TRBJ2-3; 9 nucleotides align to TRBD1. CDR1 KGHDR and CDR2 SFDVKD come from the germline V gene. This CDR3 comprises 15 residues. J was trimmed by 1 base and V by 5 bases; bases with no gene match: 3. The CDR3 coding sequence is TGTGCCACCAGTGTTGGGACAGGGCGCACAGATACGCAGTATTTT. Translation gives CATSVGTGRTDTQYF.

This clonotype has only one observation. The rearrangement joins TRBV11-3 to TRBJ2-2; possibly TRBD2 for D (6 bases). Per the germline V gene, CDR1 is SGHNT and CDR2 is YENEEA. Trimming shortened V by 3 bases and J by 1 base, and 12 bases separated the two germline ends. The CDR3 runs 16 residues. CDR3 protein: CASSLIGGWNTGELFF. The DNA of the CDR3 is TGTGCCAGCAGCTTGATCGGGGGTTGGAACACCGGGGAGCTGTTTTTT.

CDR3 DNA: TGTGCTAGTGGTTTCCCCCGAGAGACCCAGTACTTC. This sequence encodes CASGFPRETQYF. V usage is TRBV12-5 and J usage is TRBJ2-5; no clear D gene. V lost 3 bases and J 4 bases, leaving 6 bases between the germline ends. This CDR3 is 12 amino acids long. CDR1 and CDR2 from the germline V gene are LGHNT and FRNRAP. The entire variable domain, with the rest obtained from reference TRBV12-5 and TRBJ2-5, is as follows: DARVTQTPRHKVTEMGQEVTMRCQPILGHNTVFWYRQTMMQGLELLAYFRNRAPLDDSGMPKDRFSAEMPDATLATLKIQPSEPRDSAVYFCASGFPRETQYFGPGTRLLVL.